The next 21 T cell receptor beta chains were all read from a single sample in a study of T cell clonotyping in hematopoietic cell transplantation. Time point reported: recipient sample about 28 days before transplant, after cytoreduction. Method: immunoSEQ multiplex PCR; TCRdb's copy keeps in-frame clones and lacks some. Seen here are about 9,000 clones, approximately 79% observed once, and the top ten hold around 33%. Sequenced here: peripheral blood mononuclear cells, sampled before stem cell transplant. The receptors come from a man between 60 and 75 years old with acute myeloid leukemia. Some clones in this sample may be carry-over from other donors' samples.

The gene calls are TRBV7-8 and TRBJ1-1; D is possibly TRBD1 (5 bases). Germline V gene lookup returns CDR1 SGHVS and CDR2 FQNEAQ. This CDR3 is built from 16 residues. Trimming took 5 bases from V and 5 from J, leaving 21 bases between them. The CDR3, as DNA: TGTGCCAGCAGCCCGGCTGGGGGGTTGGACCGGACTGAAGCTTTCTTT. This sequence encodes CASSPAGGLDRTEAFF.

The V and J genes are TRBV19 and TRBJ2-1; a possible D gene is TRBD2 (5 bases). Germline V CDR1 and CDR2: LNHDA, SQIVND (reference sequence). Trimming removed 3 bases at V and 5 bases at J, with 11 bases between. There are 14 residues in the CDR3. The CDR3 nucleotides are TGTGCCAGTAGTATGGACCGCGGGCACAATGAGCAGTTCTTC. Protein product: CASSMDRGHNEQFF.

V gene TRBV7-3 combines with J gene TRBJ2-3; no definite D call. V was clipped by 2 bases and J by 8 bases, with 8 bases between them. This CDR3 has 12 residues. Germline CDR1 is SGHTA and CDR2 is FQGTGA. The CDR3 sequence is CASSLESATQYF. The CDR3 DNA sequence: TGTGCCAGCAGCTTAGAATCAGCTACGCAGTATTTT.

The chain recombines TRBV6-5 with TRBJ2-7; D call uncertain. The CDR3 runs to 10 residues. The V and J ends lost 4 bases and 5 bases respectively, with 3 bases between them. CDR1 is MNHEY, CDR2 SVGAGI, per germline. The CDR3 region is CASSSNEQYF. CDR3 in DNA: TGTGCCAGCAGTTCGAACGAGCAGTACTTC.

The chain combines TRBV6-5 with TRBJ1-1; 8 positions match TRBD1. Germline V gene sequence: CDR1 MNHEY, CDR2 SVGAGI. The CDR3 has 13 amino acids. V lost 4 bases and J lost 8; bases outside the gene matches: 6. CDR3 sequence reads: CASSWGTGREAFF. In DNA form, the CDR3 reads TGTGCCAGCAGTTGGGGGACAGGCCGAGAAGCTTTCTTT.

This chain links TRBV5-1 with TRBJ2-1, with TRBD2 matching 8 bases. This CDR3 contains 15 residues. Germline trimming cut 4 bases from V and 7 bases from J; bases unmatched to any gene: 10. Germline CDR1 SGHRS, CDR2 YFSETQ. The CDR3 DNA reads as TGCGCCAGCAGCGCAGCGGGAGTATTGGGAAATGAGCAGTTCTTC. Translated, it gives CASSAAGVLGNEQFF.

The rearrangement links TRBV7-8 to TRBJ2-7; 9 bases match TRBD2. CDR1 SGHVS and CDR2 FQNEAQ come from the germline V gene. The CDR3 contains 14 residues. The trim removed 6 bases at V and 4 bases at J, leaving 7 bases unmatched. In DNA form, the CDR3 reads TGTGCCAGCAGGCCGGGACTAGCAGTTTACGAGCAGTACTTC. Translation: CASRPGLAVYEQYF. Full variable domain (rest looked up from reference TRBV7-8 and TRBJ2-7): GAGVSQSPRYKVAKRGQDVALRCDPISGHVSLFWYQQALGQGPEFLTYFQNEAQLDKSGLPSDRFFAERPEGSVSTLKIQRTQQEDSAVYLCASRPGLAVYEQYFGPGTRLTVT.

This chain joins TRBV5-4 and TRBJ2-5, with D possibly TRBD2 on 5 matching bases. Germline V gene data show CDR1 as SGHNT and CDR2 as YYREEE (reference sequence). V was clipped by 0 bases and J by 5 bases, with 11 bases between them. The CDR3 extends over 14 amino acids. In nucleotides, the CDR3 is TGTGCCAGCAGCTTGGCGGGGATCGGTGAGACCCAGTACTTC. Residues: CASSLAGIGETQYF.

Only one count was recorded for this clone. The chain couples TRBV30 to TRBJ2-7, with D tentatively TRBD1 (6 bases). V shed 7 bases and J shed 3 bases, with 16 bases lying between them. Germline V gene sequence: CDR1 GTSNPN, CDR2 SVGIG (reference sequence). The CDR3 loop spans 13 amino acids. The CDR3 coding sequence is TGTGCCTCAGAGGCAGGGGATTACTACGAGCAGTACTTC. Translated: CASEAGDYYEQYF.

This sequence joins TRBV7-9 and TRBJ1-1; 7 bases align to TRBD1. With 2 bases clipped from V and 4 bases from J, the junction kept 1 base outside the gene matches. CDR3 length: 13 amino acids. Germline V gene sequence: CDR1 SEHNR, CDR2 FQNEAQ (reference sequence). CDR3: CASSLSGGTEAFF. CDR3 bases: TGTGCCAGCAGCTTATCAGGGGGCACTGAAGCTTTCTTT.

The chain employs TRBV2 and TRBJ2-5, with D unresolved. The germline gives CDR1 SNHLY, CDR2 FYNNEI. This CDR3 comprises 13 residues. Deletions cut 7 bases from V and 2 bases from J, with 11 bases between. CDR3 sequence (DNA): TGTGCCAGCACTATTCACAGACAAGAGACCCAGTACTTC. Translation gives CASTIHRQETQYF.

This chain joins TRBV7-8 and TRBJ2-1; D might be TRBD2 (6 bases). The CDR3 totals 14 residues. CDR1 is SGHVS and CDR2 is FQNEAQ in the germline V gene. Trimming pared 5 bases from V and 7 bases from J, leaving 15 bases between. The CDR3 region has the DNA TGTGCCAGCAGCCCGGGCTCTCGGGGGAATGAGCAGTTCTTC. Translated, it gives CASSPGSRGNEQFF.

The gene calls are TRBV30 and TRBJ1-2, with 9 bases matching TRBD1. The CDR3 has 13 amino acids. The V and J ends lost 7 bases and 5 bases, in that order; junction bases with no gene match: 8. Germline CDR1 reads GTSNPN; CDR2 reads SVGIG (reference sequence). CDR3: CASMTGGRYGYTF. The CDR3 DNA is TGTGCCTCCATGACAGGGGGGCGTTATGGCTACACCTTC.

The V call is TRBV4-1, the J call TRBJ1-2, with D maybe TRBD1 (5 bases). V was clipped by 4 bases and J by 4 bases, with 10 bases between them. The CDR3 runs 13 residues. From germline, CDR1 is MGHRA and CDR2 YSYEKL. This chain's CDR3 is CASSPAGIYGYTF. The CDR3 DNA sequence: TGCGCCAGCAGCCCCGCAGGGATCTATGGCTACACCTTC.

This chain joins TRBV19 and TRBJ1-1; D remains ambiguous. V lost 7 bases to trimming and J lost 3 bases, with 18 bases between them. This CDR3 spans 15 amino acids. Germline CDR1 reads LNHDA; CDR2 reads SQIVND (reference sequence). In nucleotides, the CDR3 is TGTGCCAGTATCCCGTTGTGGGGAGGAGACACTGAAGCTTTCTTT. It specifies CASIPLWGGDTEAFF.

This chain uses TRBV27 with TRBJ2-5, with D unresolved. Germline V CDR1 and CDR2: MNHEY, SMNVEV (reference sequence). This CDR3 contains 14 residues. The germline V and J ends were trimmed by 4 bases and 3 bases, with 12 bases remaining between them. In DNA, the CDR3 is TGTGCCAGCAGTTCCGGGTGGCCAGAAGAGACCCAGTACTTC. Translated, it gives CASSSGWPEETQYF.

The chain couples TRBV7-3 to TRBJ2-2; 7 bases match TRBD1. V was clipped by 5 bases and J by 1 base; unmatched bases: 4. Germline assignment: CDR1 SGHTA and CDR2 FQGTGA. The CDR3 spans 15 residues. The CDR3 region is CASSHWTGNTGELFF. In DNA form, the CDR3 reads TGTGCCAGCAGCCACTGGACAGGGAACACCGGGGAGCTGTTTTTT.

The J gene is TRBJ2-2, the V gene TRBV7-6, with D uncertain. Germline assignment: CDR1 SGHVS and CDR2 FNYEAQ. CDR3 size: 14 residues. Between the trimmed V and J ends, which lost 3 bases and 2 bases, there was a span of 7 bases. CDR3 nucleotide sequence: TGTGCCAGCAGCTTGACTCCAAACACCGGGGAGCTGTTTTTT. Its protein is CASSLTPNTGELFF.

The rearrangement links TRBV19 to TRBJ2-1; D not resolved. V dropped 0 bases and J dropped 9 bases, with 9 bases sitting between them. The germline V gene has CDR1 LNHDA and CDR2 SQIVND (reference sequence). CDR3 length equals 13 residues. The CDR3 is CASSIDLEAEQFF. CDR3 coding DNA: TGTGCCAGTAGTATAGATCTCGAGGCTGAGCAGTTCTTC.

About this clone itself: One junction end disagrees with the germline gene, perhaps due to a read error. CDR3 amino acids: CSGGRNTGELFF. The CDR3 nucleotides are TGCAGCGGGGGACGGAACACCGGTGAGCTGTTTTTT. The chain is built from TRBV29-1 and TRBJ2-2; D may correspond to TRBD1 or TRBD2 (5 bases each). The CDR3 runs 12 residues. Germline CDR1 reads SQVTM; CDR2 reads ANQGSEA.

This clone was seen a few times. The V call is TRBV6-5, the J call TRBJ1-5; D unresolved. The CDR3 totals 13 residues. Trimming shortened V by 2 bases and J by 7 bases, and 9 bases separated the two germline ends. The germline CDR1 and CDR2 sequences are MNHEY and SVGAGI. DNA for the CDR3: TGTGCCAGCAGTTACCCGGTGAGACAGCCCCAGCATTTT. Its translation is CASSYPVRQPQHF.